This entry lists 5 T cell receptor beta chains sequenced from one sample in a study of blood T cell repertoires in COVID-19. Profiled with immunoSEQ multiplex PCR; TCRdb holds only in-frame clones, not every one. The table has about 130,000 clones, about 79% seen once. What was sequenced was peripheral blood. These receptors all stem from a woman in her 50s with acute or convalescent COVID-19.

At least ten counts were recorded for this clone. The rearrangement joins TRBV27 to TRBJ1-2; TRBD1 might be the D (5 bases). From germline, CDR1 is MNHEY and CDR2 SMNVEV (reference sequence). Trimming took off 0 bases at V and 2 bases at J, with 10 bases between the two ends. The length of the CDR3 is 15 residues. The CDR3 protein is CASSLSGGVNYGYTF. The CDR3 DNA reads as TGTGCCAGCAGTTTATCCGGGGGGGTGAACTATGGCTACACCTTC.

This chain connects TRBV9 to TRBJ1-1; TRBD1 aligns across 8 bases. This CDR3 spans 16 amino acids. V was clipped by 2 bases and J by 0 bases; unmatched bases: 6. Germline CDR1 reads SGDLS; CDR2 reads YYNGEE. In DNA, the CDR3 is TGTGCCAGCAGCGTTGGGGCAGGGGGCATGAACACTGAAGCTTTCTTT. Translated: CASSVGAGGMNTEAFF. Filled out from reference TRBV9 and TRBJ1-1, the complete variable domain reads DSGVTQTPKHLITATGQRVTLRCSPRSGDLSVYWYQQSLDQGLQFLIQYYNGEERAKGNILERFSAQQFPDLHSELNLSSLELGDSALYFCASSVGAGGMNTEAFFGQGTRLTVV.

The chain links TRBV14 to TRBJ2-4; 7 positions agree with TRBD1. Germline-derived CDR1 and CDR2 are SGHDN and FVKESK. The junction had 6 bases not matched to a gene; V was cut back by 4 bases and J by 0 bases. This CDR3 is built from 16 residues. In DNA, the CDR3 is TGTGCCAGCAGCCTATCACAGGGGCTAGCCAAAAACATTCAGTACTTC. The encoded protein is CASSLSQGLAKNIQYF.

CDR3: CASSGPGTGSRGYTF. The CDR3 nucleotides read TGTGCCAGCAGCGGGCCCGGGACAGGGTCGCGAGGCTACACCTTC. The rearrangement links TRBV7-2 to TRBJ1-2; 9 positions agree with TRBD1. This CDR3 is built from 15 residues. After removal of 5 bases from V and 8 bases from J, the junction contained 12 bases not matched to a gene. The germline gives CDR1 SGHTA, CDR2 FQGNSA.

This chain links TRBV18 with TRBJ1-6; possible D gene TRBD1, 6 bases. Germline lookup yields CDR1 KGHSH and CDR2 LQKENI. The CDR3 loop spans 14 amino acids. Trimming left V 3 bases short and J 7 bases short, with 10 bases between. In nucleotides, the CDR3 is TGTGCCAGCTCACCCGGGACAACGAATTCACCCCTCCACTTT. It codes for CASSPGTTNSPLHF.